The present T cell receptor (beta chain) was sequenced within a study of CD8+ T cells in alopecia areata. Background on the study: At a dose of 5 to 10 mg twice daily, oral tofacitinib was given to treated patients.

Whole-study findings and limits: Normal scalp showed lower clonality than lesional scalp, especially alopecia totalis/universalis.

The CDR3 consists of 14 residues. Germline loops: CDR1 SGHAT, CDR2 FQNNGV. V shed 5 bases and J shed 5 bases, with 15 bases lying between them. RNA extraction was followed by reverse transcription into cDNA, which acted as the sequencing template. Only in-frame clones appear in the TCRdb table, and some are missing; sequencing was by immunoSEQ multiplex PCR. Here the sample spans tens of thousands of clones, approximately 60% being singletons. This clone was detected a few times. As yet, its antigen is unknown. The TCR comes from a human donor with alopecia areata. V gene TRBV11-2 combines with J gene TRBJ2-5, with D perhaps being TRBD1 or TRBD2 (5 bases each). Material: CD8+ T cells sorted from blood, obtained at week 0. The CDR3 region is CASSRLSGDETQYF. CDR3 DNA sequence: TGTGCCAGCAGCCGACTTAGTGGGGACGAGACCCAGTACTTC. Variable domain in full (rest from reference TRBV11-2 and TRBJ2-5): EAGVAQSPRYKIIEKRQSVAFWCNPISGHATLYWYQQILGQGPKLLIQFQNNGVVDDSQLPKDRFSAERLKGVDSTLKIQPAKLEDSAVYLCASSRLSGDETQYFGPGTRLLVL.